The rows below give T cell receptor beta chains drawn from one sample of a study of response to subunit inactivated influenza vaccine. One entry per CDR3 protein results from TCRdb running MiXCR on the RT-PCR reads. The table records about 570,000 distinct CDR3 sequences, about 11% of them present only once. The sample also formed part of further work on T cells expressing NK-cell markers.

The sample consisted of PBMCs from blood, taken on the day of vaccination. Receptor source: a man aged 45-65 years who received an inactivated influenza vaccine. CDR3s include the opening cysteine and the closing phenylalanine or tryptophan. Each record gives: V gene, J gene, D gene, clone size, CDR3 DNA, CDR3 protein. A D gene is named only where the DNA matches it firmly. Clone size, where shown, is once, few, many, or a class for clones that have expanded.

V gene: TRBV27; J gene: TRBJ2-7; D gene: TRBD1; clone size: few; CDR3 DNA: TGTGCCAGCAGTTTGGGCTCAGGGGGTATCTACGAGCAGTACTTC; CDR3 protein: CASSLGSGGIYEQYF
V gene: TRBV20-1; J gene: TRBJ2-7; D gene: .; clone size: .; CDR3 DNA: TGCAGTGCCCCCTTCTCCCAAAAGACTAGAACCTACGAGCAGTACTTC; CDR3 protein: CSAPFSQKTRTYEQYF
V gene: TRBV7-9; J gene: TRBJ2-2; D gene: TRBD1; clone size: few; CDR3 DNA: TGTGCCAGCAGATTGACAGGGGGCGACACCGGGGAGCTGTTTTTT; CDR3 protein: CASRLTGGDTGELFF
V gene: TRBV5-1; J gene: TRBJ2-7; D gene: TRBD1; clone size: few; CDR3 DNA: TGCGCCAGCAGAGGGGACAGCGACTACGAGCAGTACTTC; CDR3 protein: CASRGDSDYEQYF
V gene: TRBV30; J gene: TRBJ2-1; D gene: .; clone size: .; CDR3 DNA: TGTGCCTGGAGTGTTGGAGGCGCTGAGCAGTTCTTC; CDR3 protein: CAWSVGGAEQFF
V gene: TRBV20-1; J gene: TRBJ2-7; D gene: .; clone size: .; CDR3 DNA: TGCAGTGCTGGGAATTACCGGGCGGGTAGGCTGGGGGAGCAGTACTTC; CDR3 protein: CSAGNYRAGRLGEQYF
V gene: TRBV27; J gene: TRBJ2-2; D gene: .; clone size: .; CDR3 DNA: TGTGCCAGCAGCACATTGCAGGGCGTGGGGACCGGGGAGCTGTTTTTT; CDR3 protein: CASSTLQGVGTGELFF
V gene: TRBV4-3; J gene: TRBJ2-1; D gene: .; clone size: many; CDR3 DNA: TGCGCCAGCAGCCAAGTCAGGCTCCCCTACAATGAGCAGTTCTTC; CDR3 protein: CASSQVRLPYNEQFF
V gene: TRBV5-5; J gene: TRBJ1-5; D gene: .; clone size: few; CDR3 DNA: TGTGCCAGCAGCCTATGGGACGGTAGCAATCAGCCCCAGCATTTT; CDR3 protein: CASSLWDGSNQPQHF
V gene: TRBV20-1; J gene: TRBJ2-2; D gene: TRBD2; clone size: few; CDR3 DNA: TGCAGTGCTAGAGACGGGACTAGCGGGATGAACACCGGGGAGCTGTTTTTT; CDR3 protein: CSARDGTSGMNTGELFF
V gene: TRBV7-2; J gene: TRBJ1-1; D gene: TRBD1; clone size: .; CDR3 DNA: TGTGCCAGCAGCTTAATGATCTTGACAGGGGGCAGCTCTGAAGCTTTCTTT; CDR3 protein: CASSLMILTGGSSEAFF
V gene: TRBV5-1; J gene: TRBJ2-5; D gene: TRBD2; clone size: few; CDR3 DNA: TGCGCCAGCAGCCTGACTAGCGGGACAACCTCCACCCAGTACTTC; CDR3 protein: CASSLTSGTTSTQYF
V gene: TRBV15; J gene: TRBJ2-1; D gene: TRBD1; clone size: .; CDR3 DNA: TGTGCCACCAGCAGGTCTTTCTTTGGGTCAGGGGGATGGAATGAGCAGTTCTTC; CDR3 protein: CATSRSFFGSGGWNEQFF
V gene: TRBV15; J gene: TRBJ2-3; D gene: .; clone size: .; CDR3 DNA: TGTGCCACCAGCAGAGATTGGCTAGGGTGGTTAGCGGAGAACACAGATACGCAGTATTTT; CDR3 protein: CATSRDWLGWLAENTDTQYF
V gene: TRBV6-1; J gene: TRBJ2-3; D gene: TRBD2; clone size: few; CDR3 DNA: TGTGCCAGCAGGGGAGCGGGGAGCGCTTCAGATACGCAGTATTTT; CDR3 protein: CASRGAGSASDTQYF
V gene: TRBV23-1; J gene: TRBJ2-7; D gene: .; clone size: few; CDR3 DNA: TGCGCCAGCAGTCAATCTCGGCGGGCTCCGGGCGAGCAGTACTTC; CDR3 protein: CASSQSRRAPGEQYF
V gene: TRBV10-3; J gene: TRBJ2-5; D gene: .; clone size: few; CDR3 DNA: TGTGCCATCAGTGACGGGGTCCAAGAGACCCAGTACTTC; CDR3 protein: CAISDGVQETQYF
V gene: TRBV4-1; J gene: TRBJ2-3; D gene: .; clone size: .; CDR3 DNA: TGCGCCAGCAGCCAAGATCAAGGAGGTTACCTCACAGATACGCAGTATTTT; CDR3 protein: CASSQDQGGYLTDTQYF
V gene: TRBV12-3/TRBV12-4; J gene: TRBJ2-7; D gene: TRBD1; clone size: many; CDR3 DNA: TGTGCCAGCAGTCCGACAGGGTCCCACGAGCAGTACTTC; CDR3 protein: CASSPTGSHEQYF
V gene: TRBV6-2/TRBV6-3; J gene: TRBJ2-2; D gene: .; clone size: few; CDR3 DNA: TGTGCCAGCAGTGGCAGGCTAGTCCCCGGGGAGCTGTTTTTT; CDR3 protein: CASSGRLVPGELFF
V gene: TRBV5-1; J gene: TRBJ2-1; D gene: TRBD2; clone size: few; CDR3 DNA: TGCGCCAGCAGCTTGGGGCTAGCGGGGGAGGCTGAGCAGTTCTTC; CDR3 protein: CASSLGLAGEAEQFF
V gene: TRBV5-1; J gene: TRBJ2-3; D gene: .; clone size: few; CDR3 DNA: TGCGCCAGCAGCTTCGCGGGGGCCCGCACAGATACGCAGTATTTT; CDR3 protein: CASSFAGARTDTQYF
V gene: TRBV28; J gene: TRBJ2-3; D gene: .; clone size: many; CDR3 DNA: TGTGCCAGCAGAAAAAGCACAGATACGCAGTATTTT; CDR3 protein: CASRKSTDTQYF
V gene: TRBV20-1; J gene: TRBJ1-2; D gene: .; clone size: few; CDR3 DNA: TGCAGTGCTAGAGCCCGGTATGGCTACACCTTC; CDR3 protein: CSARARYGYTF
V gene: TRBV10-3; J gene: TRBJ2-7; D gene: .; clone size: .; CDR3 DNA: TGTGCCATCAGTGAGTCAACAGGATCAAGCTCCTACGAGCAGTACTTC; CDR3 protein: CAISESTGSSSYEQYF
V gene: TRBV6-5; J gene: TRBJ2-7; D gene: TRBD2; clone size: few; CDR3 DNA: TGTGCCAGCAGTTACTTTCCGGGAGGAGGATATTACGAGCAGTACTTC; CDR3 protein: CASSYFPGGGYYEQYF
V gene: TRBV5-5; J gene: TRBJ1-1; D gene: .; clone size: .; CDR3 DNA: TGTGCCAGCAGCCGTAATTTGGGGCCGACTGAAGCTTTCTTT; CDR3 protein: CASSRNLGPTEAFF
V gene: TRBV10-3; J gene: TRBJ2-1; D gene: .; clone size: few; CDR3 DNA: TGTGCCAGTTCCCCCGCTACTTCCTCCTACAATGAGCAGTTCTTC; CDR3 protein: CASSPATSSYNEQFF
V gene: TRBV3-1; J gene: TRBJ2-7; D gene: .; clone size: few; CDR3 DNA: TGTGCCAGCAGCCCTTCGGCCGCGAACCAATACGAGCAGTACTTC; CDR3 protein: CASSPSAANQYEQYF